The 17 T cell receptor beta chains reported below all come from one sample, sequenced in a study of vaccination effects on CD4 cells after COVID-19. Viral peptide pools were used in the ViraFEST assay to expand antigen-specific CD4+ T cells, and sequencing came afterward. The authors isolated CD4+ T cells after about eleven days of culture. PCR confirmed that the person was infected with SARS-CoV-2 between March and December 2020. Subjects were given two BNT162b2 or mRNA-1273 vaccine doses. TCRdb's copy holds only in-frame clones and misses some; the assay was immunoSEQ multiplex PCR. The sample lists more than 13,000 clones; around three quarters were seen once. No antigen has been identified for these receptors. The specimen comprised CD4+ T cells from PBMCs cultured with HCoV-NL63 spike peptides, sampled after COVID-19 vaccination. The receptors come from a human donor who had a prior SARS-CoV-2 infection.

The chain joins TRBV7-9 to TRBJ1-3; D remains ambiguous. Germline CDR1 and CDR2: SEHNR and FQNEAQ (reference sequence). Trimming removed 3 bases from V and 0 bases from J, with 6 bases in between. CDR3 size: 14 residues. The CDR3 region has the DNA TGTGCCAGCAGCTTTAGCTTCTCTGGAAACACCATATATTTT. Its translation is CASSFSFSGNTIYF.

The chain uses TRBV7-9 and TRBJ1-5, with 9 bases aligning to TRBD1. The germline CDR1 and CDR2 sequences are SEHNR and FQNEAQ (reference sequence). The J segment lost 5 bases and the V segment lost 4 bases, leaving 3 bases of the junction unmatched. This CDR3 contains 14 residues. CDR3 sequence: CASSSGQGDQPQHF. The CDR3 DNA is TGTGCCAGCAGCTCGGGACAGGGAGATCAGCCCCAGCATTTT.

The J gene is TRBJ1-1, the V gene TRBV7-3, with D possibly being TRBD1 (5 bases). The V end was cut by 5 bases, the J end by 3 bases, with 16 bases between. CDR3 length: 15 residues. CDR1 is SGHTA and CDR2 is FQGTGA in the germline V gene. The CDR3: CASSASGTAHTEAFF. The CDR3 DNA reads TGTGCCAGCAGCGCCTCCGGGACCGCGCACACTGAAGCTTTCTTT.

The V call is TRBV2, the J call TRBJ1-1; D unresolved. Germline CDR1 and CDR2: SNHLY and FYNNEI. The CDR3 totals 15 residues. V was clipped by 3 bases and J by 5 bases, with 16 bases between them. The DNA for the CDR3 is TGTGCCAGCAGTGAGTTCTCTTCCGTCGTAACTGAAGCTTTCTTT. This gives the protein CASSEFSSVVTEAFF.

V usage is TRBV5-1 and J usage is TRBJ2-5, with unresolved D. The germline gives CDR1 SGHRS, CDR2 YFSETQ. This CDR3 spans 14 amino acids. V lost 4 bases and J lost 2, with 12 bases in between. Here the CDR3 DNA reads TGCGCCAGCAGCCAAAACAACGCACAAGAGACCCAGTACTTC. This codes for CASSQNNAQETQYF.

The J gene is TRBJ2-5, the V gene TRBV7-9; maybe TRBD2 (5 bases). Germline V gene sequence: CDR1 SEHNR, CDR2 FQNEAQ (reference sequence). V lost 0 bases, J lost 1 base, and 9 bases lay in between. This CDR3 is 15 amino acids long. The CDR3: CASSLALSGQETQYF. CDR3 DNA sequence: TGTGCCAGCAGCTTAGCGCTAAGCGGCCAAGAGACCCAGTACTTC.

This rearrangement joins TRBV25-1 to TRBJ1-3; D is unresolved. The germline V and J ends were trimmed by 3 bases and 1 base, with 7 bases remaining between them. CDR1 is MGHDK and CDR2 is SYGVNS in the germline V gene. This CDR3 has 14 residues. The CDR3 region has the DNA TGTGCCAGCAGTGATCCCCGTTCTGGAAACACCATATATTTT. Its translation: CASSDPRSGNTIYF.

This clone is categorized as medium-sized (0.01 to 0.1%). This chain joins TRBV19 and TRBJ1-1; 7 bases fit TRBD1. This CDR3 spans 15 amino acids. J lost 0 bases, V lost 7 bases, and 8 bases had no gene match. Germline CDR1 reads LNHDA; CDR2 reads SQIVND (reference sequence). Written as DNA, the CDR3 is TGTGCCAGTAACAAACAGGGGTTGATGAACACTGAAGCTTTCTTT. This gives the protein CASNKQGLMNTEAFF.

V is TRBV4-1 and J is TRBJ2-2, with TRBD2 identical over 13 bases. V lost 0 bases to trimming and J lost 3 bases; unmatched junction nucleotides: 7. Germline CDR1 reads MGHRA; CDR2 reads YSYEKL. This CDR3 contains 19 residues. In DNA form, the CDR3 reads TGCGCCAGCAGCCAAGAACGACTAGCGGGGGGTAAACACACCGGGGAGCTGTTTTTT. The encoded protein is CASSQERLAGGKHTGELFF.

This clone was counted between two and nine times. The chain employs TRBV7-9 and TRBJ2-7, with D maybe TRBD2 (5 bases). The CDR3 extends over 13 amino acids. V gave up 4 bases and J gave up 6 bases, with 13 bases separating them. Germline loops: CDR1 SEHNR, CDR2 FQNEAQ (reference sequence). CDR3 in DNA: TGTGCCAGCAGCTCACGCCGGGATAGCGAGCAGTACTTC. Its protein is CASSSRRDSEQYF.

V is TRBV19 and J is TRBJ2-1; tentatively, D is TRBD2 (5 bases). Germline loops: CDR1 LNHDA, CDR2 SQIVND (reference sequence). The V end was cut by 4 bases, the J end by 3 bases, with 16 bases between. The CDR3 spans 16 residues. The CDR3 is CASSRTARTLYNEQFF. Here the CDR3 DNA reads TGTGCCAGTAGTAGGACTGCCCGGACCCTCTACAATGAGCAGTTCTTC.

The rearrangement uses TRBV5-8 and TRBJ1-2, with 7 bases that match TRBD1. The CDR3 covers 14 residues. CDR1 SGHTS and CDR2 YDEGEE come from the germline V gene. V trimming: 4 bases; J trimming: 3 bases; junction bases outside the gene matches: 6. In DNA form, the CDR3 reads TGTGCCAGCAGCCTTGGACAGGACTACTATGGCTACACCTTC. It translates to CASSLGQDYYGYTF. The whole variable domain, remainder taken from reference TRBV5-8 and TRBJ1-2, is EAGVTQSPTHLIKTRGQQATLRCSPISGHTSVYWYQQALGLGLQFLLWYDEGEERNRGNFPPRFSGRQFPNYSSELNVNALELEDSALYLCASSLGQDYYGYTFGSGTRLTVV.

This sequence joins TRBV5-5 and TRBJ1-5, with 8 bases lining up with TRBD1. Unmatched junction bases numbered 4, after V lost 0 bases and J lost 5 bases. Germline CDR1 reads SGHKS; CDR2 reads YYEKEE (reference sequence). This CDR3 is 15 amino acids long. The CDR3 spells CASSLVAGGDQPQHF. The CDR3 DNA sequence: TGTGCCAGCAGCTTGGTGGCAGGGGGCGATCAGCCCCAGCATTTT.

This clone was detected only a few times. This chain uses TRBV9 with TRBJ2-3; 9 nucleotides align to TRBD2. The CDR3 totals 17 residues. The ends lost 0 bases at V and 2 bases at J; junction bases unmatched: 7. Looked up from germline, CDR1 is SGDLS and CDR2 is YYNGEE. For the CDR3, the DNA is TGTGCCAGCAGCGTAGAGGGCGGGGGGGTGTACACAGATACGCAGTATTTT. Encoded protein: CASSVEGGGVYTDTQYF. The full variable domain, completed using reference TRBV9 and TRBJ2-3, is DSGVTQTPKHLITATGQRVTLRCSPRSGDLSVYWYQQSLDQGLQFLIQYYNGEERAKGNILERFSAQQFPDLHSELNLSSLELGDSALYFCASSVEGGGVYTDTQYFGPGTRLTVL.

The rearrangement joins TRBV5-4 to TRBJ2-5, with 9 bases lining up with TRBD2. With V trimmed by 5 bases and J by 5 bases, 13 bases remained unmatched. The length of the CDR3 is 16 residues. Per germline, CDR1 SGHNT and CDR2 YYREEE (reference sequence). CDR3 sequence reads: CASRPGLAGGRETQYF. CDR3 nucleotides: TGTGCCAGCAGACCGGGACTAGCCGGAGGAAGGGAGACCCAGTACTTC.

This clone was seen only once. The V call is TRBV19, the J call TRBJ1-5; D is ambiguous. The length of the CDR3 is 14 residues. V was trimmed by 1 base and J by 5 bases, leaving 9 bases between them. CDR1 is LNHDA, CDR2 SQIVND, per germline (reference sequence). CDR3 coding DNA: TGTGCCAGTAGTATAGCTCAAACATATCAGCCCCAGCATTTT. The encoded protein is CASSIAQTYQPQHF. Combining the CDR3 with reference TRBV19 and TRBJ1-5 gives the whole variable domain DGGITQSPKYLFRKEGQNVTLSCEQNLNHDAMYWYRQDPGQGLRLIYYSQIVNDFQKGDIAEGYSVSREKKESFPLTVTSAQKNPTAFYLCASSIAQTYQPQHFGDGTRLSIL.

The rearrangement uses TRBV27 and TRBJ2-7; TRBD2 is a possible D gene (6 bases). V was shortened by 5 bases and J by 4 bases, with 18 bases between the two germline ends. The CDR3 runs 15 residues. Germline-derived CDR1 and CDR2 are MNHEY and SMNVEV (reference sequence). The CDR3 DNA sequence: TGTGCCAGCAGTCCTCCCCAGGCCCGGGGGTACGAGCAGTACTTC. Encoded protein: CASSPPQARGYEQYF.